This T cell receptor delta chain was profiled in a study of Vδ1+ human thymocytes. Study-wide points: Highly polyclonal TRG and TRD repertoires with Gaussian CDR3 length distributions appeared in thymus. Bulk data may be misread because of unexpected Vdelta2 sequences. Thymic delta-chain repertoires held roughly 20% Vdelta2 sequences and few Vdelta3, despite high sort purity.

Germline V gene sequence: CDR1 TSWWSYY, CDR2 QGS. V was clipped by 0 bases and J by 0 bases, with 20 bases between them. The CDR3 has 19 amino acids. The sorted cells were CD3+ Vdelta1+ Vdelta2- thymocytes from alphabeta-depleted thymus. Purity of the sorted Vdelta1+ thymocytes ranged from about 98% to 99.6%. Sequences come from RNA converted to cDNA by reverse transcription. CDR3 amplicons came from multiplex PCR with pooled V-gene forward and constant-region reverse primers. TCRdb redid the clone calls on the multiplex PCR reads with CATT. Here the sample spans approximately 58,000 delta-chain clones, over 12% being singletons. A remark on this clone: Its target is not known.

The genes are TRDV1 and TRDJ1, with TRDD3 as a possible D gene (6 bases). Sequenced material: Vdelta1+ gamma-delta thymocytes from the thymus. Subset given: FACS-sorted CD3+ TCRalphabeta- TCRVdelta1+ TCRVdelta2- thymocytes. This sequence was found in a girl under three years old who had congenital heart surgery. CDR3 sequence: CALGELIPTNGDHTDKLIF. Here the CDR3 DNA reads TGTGCTCTTGGGGAACTTATCCCGACCAACGGGGATCACACCGATAAACTCATCTTT.